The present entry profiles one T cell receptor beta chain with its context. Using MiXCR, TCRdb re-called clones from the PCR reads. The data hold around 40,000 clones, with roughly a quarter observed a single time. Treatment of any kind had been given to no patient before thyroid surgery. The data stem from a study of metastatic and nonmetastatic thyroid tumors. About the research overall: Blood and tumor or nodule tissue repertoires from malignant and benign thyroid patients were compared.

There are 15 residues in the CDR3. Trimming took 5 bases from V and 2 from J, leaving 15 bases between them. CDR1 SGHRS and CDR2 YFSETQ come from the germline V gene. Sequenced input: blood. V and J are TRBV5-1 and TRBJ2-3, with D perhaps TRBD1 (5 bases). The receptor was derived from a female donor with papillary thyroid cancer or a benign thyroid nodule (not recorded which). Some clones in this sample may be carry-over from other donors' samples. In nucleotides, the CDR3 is TGCGCCAGCAGACGGACACAATCGTTCACAGATACGCAGTATTTT. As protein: CASRRTQSFTDTQYF.